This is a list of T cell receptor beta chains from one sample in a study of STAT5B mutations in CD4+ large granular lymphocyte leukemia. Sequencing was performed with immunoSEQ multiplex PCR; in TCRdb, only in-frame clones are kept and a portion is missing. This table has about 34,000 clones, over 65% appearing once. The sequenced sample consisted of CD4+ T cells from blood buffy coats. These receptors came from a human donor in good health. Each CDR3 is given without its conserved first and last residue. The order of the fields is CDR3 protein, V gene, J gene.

ASSQPGRGEDTEAF	TRBV4-1	TRBJ1-1
ATLSGGAYT	TRBV6-5	TRBJ1-2
ASSLGGGDEQY	TRBV5-1	TRBJ2-7
ASSLGDGATEAF	TRBV5-1	TRBJ1-1
ATSRAARAGYGYT	TRBV15	TRBJ1-2
ASSSGTRGASPLH	TRBV6-5	TRBJ1-6
ASSSGTSNEKLF	TRBV6-1	TRBJ1-4
ASSPLASGANVLT	TRBV5-4	TRBJ2-6
ASSRAGQAINYGYT	TRBV19	TRBJ1-2
ASSIAGASNQPQH	TRBV19	TRBJ1-5
ASSPRGSSYEQY	TRBV6-6	TRBJ2-7
ASSKQRNQPQH	TRBV19	TRBJ1-5
ASSLGGGLAGGEQF	TRBV11-2	TRBJ2-1
ASGLTGGGETQY	TRBV12-5	TRBJ2-5
ASGVDRGNSPLH	TRBV2	TRBJ1-6
ASRIQGRNGYT	TRBV6-5	TRBJ1-2
ASSPNPGTGNTIY	TRBV9	TRBJ1-3